The 2 T cell receptor beta chains below come from one sample, sequenced in a study of spatial heterogeneity in lung cancer. Study conclusions and caveats: Counts of expanded intratumoral alpha and beta TCRs tracked tumor mutation counts.

TCRdb used MiXCR to reprocess the 5' RACE reads, holding one entry per CDR3 protein. The sample holds about 14,000 distinct CDR3 sequences, around 5.6% seen once. Stated time point: sample taken at primary tumor resection. These TCRs' antigens remain unknown. Sequencing was performed on lung tumor tissue, taken at surgery. These receptors came from a female donor with early-stage non-small cell lung cancer.

In its sample, this clonotype was seen many times. The genes are TRBV7-9 and TRBJ2-2; maybe TRBD1 (6 bases). The germline V and J ends were trimmed by 6 bases and 0 bases, with 11 bases remaining between them. The CDR3 runs to 15 residues. Germline-derived CDR1 and CDR2 are SEHNR and FQNEAQ (reference sequence). The CDR3 loop is CASRLGQTNTGELFF. The CDR3 DNA is TGTGCCAGCAGGCTGGGACAAACGAACACCGGGGAGCTGTTTTTT.

This clonotype appeared many times. J is TRBJ2-7 and V is TRBV6-5; D remains ambiguous. Trimming stripped 0 bases from V and 7 bases from J, with 7 bases between. CDR1 and CDR2 from the germline V gene are MNHEY and SVGAGI. This CDR3 has 12 amino acids. The CDR3 here is CASSYSFGEQYF. CDR3 coding DNA: TGTGCCAGCAGTTACTCTTTCGGTGAGCAGTACTTC.